The next 16 T cell receptor beta chains were all read from a single sample in a study of blood T cells in healthy people across ages. Combining a sample-barcoded 5' primer with a J-beta primer mix, a second PCR ran for roughly 6 to 12 cycles. TCRdb analysed the 5' RACE reads with MiXCR anew, one entry per CDR3 protein. The table includes hundreds of thousands of distinct CDR3 sequences, less than 45% detected once. The source material was blood. The receptors come from an elderly man in good health.

The chain employs TRBV27 and TRBJ2-1, with 7 bases lining up with TRBD2. Germline V gives CDR1 MNHEY, CDR2 SMNVEV (reference sequence). The J segment lost 8 bases and the V segment lost 3 bases, leaving 7 bases of the junction unmatched. The CDR3 runs 14 residues. The CDR3: CASSFGLVNDEQFF. The DNA for the CDR3 is TGTGCCAGCAGTTTCGGACTAGTTAATGATGAGCAGTTCTTC.

The chain combines TRBV27 with TRBJ2-5, with a weak D call TRBD2 (6 bases). The CDR3 extends over 15 amino acids. Germline-derived CDR1 and CDR2 are MNHEY and SMNVEV (reference sequence). Trimming cost V 10 bases and J 3 bases, with 21 bases left between them. Here the CDR3 DNA reads TGTGCCACTAGAGGAATAGCGGCAACTGAAGAGACCCAGTACTTC. It yields the protein CATRGIAATEETQYF.

This clonotype has ten or more counts. The J gene is TRBJ2-5, the V gene TRBV27; D is ambiguous. The CDR3 is made up of 11 amino acids. V was clipped by 7 bases and J by 4 bases, with 7 bases between them. CDR1 MNHEY and CDR2 SMNVEV come from the germline V gene (reference sequence). This chain's CDR3 is CASKRRETQYF. CDR3 coding DNA: TGTGCCAGCAAAAGAAGAGAGACCCAGTACTTC.

The chain has TRBV4-3 and TRBJ1-4; the match to TRBD1 covers 10 bases. The germline CDR1 and CDR2 sequences are LGHNA and YSLEER. Trimming took 1 base from V and 7 from J; bases not matched to a gene: 3. This CDR3 has 15 residues. CDR3 DNA sequence: TGCGCCAGCAGCCAAGGGGGGACAGGGGCTGAAAAACTGTTTTTT. Protein sequence: CASSQGGTGAEKLFF.

This clonotype was seen a few times. The chain couples TRBV7-6 to TRBJ2-3; 10 nucleotides line up with TRBD2. V shed 7 bases, J shed 1 base, and the junction held 5 bases outside the gene matches. The CDR3 contains 15 residues. The germline V gene encodes CDR1 SGHVS and CDR2 FNYEAQ. CDR3 in amino acids: CASILGTSGTDTQYF. The CDR3 bases are TGTGCCAGCATCCTCGGGACTAGCGGCACAGATACGCAGTATTTT.

This clonotype was seen a handful of times. This chain connects TRBV28 to TRBJ2-7; 8 nucleotides match TRBD2. The length of the CDR3 is 17 residues. Germline V CDR1 and CDR2: MDHEN, SYDVKM. J lost 1 base, V lost 4 bases, and 12 bases had no gene match. The CDR3 DNA reads TGTGCCAGCAGTTCCCCGGGACTAGTACATTTGTCCTACGAGCAGTACTTC. This sequence encodes CASSSPGLVHLSYEQYF.

The J gene is TRBJ2-4, the V gene TRBV4-3; D gene unclear. Trimming took 2 bases from V and 9 from J, leaving 11 bases between them. The CDR3 loop spans 13 amino acids. CDR1 is LGHNA and CDR2 is YSLEER in the germline V gene. CDR3 in DNA: TGCGCCAGCAGCCAACAAGGTGGGCGCATTCAGTACTTC. Its protein is CASSQQGGRIQYF.

V and J are TRBV27 and TRBJ2-1; 11 bases align to TRBD1. Germline loops: CDR1 MNHEY, CDR2 SMNVEV (reference sequence). CDR3 length equals 15 residues. The V gene end was trimmed by 2 bases and the J gene end by 6 bases; junction bases not matched to a gene: 3. The CDR3 DNA is TGTGCCAGCAGTTTACTGGGACAGGGGGTCAATGAGCAGTTCTTC. Amino acids: CASSLLGQGVNEQFF.

This clonotype came up a few times. V is TRBV20-1 and J is TRBJ2-3, with 7 bases identical to TRBD2. The germline CDR1 and CDR2 sequences are DFQATT and SNEGSKA (reference sequence). With V trimmed by 5 bases and J by 6 bases, 8 bases remained unmatched. CDR3 length: 13 residues. Here the CDR3 DNA reads TGCAGTGCTTCGGGACTATCAAGGGATACGCAGTATTTT. It yields the protein CSASGLSRDTQYF.

This clonotype was counted only a few times. V is TRBV12-3 or TRBV12-4 and J is TRBJ2-6; D call uncertain. The CDR3 sequence is 15 residues long. V lost 7 bases and J lost 0, with 10 bases in between. The CDR3 DNA follows: TGTGCCAGCACCCAGGCGACCTCTGGGGCCAACGTCCTGACTTTC. It specifies CASTQATSGANVLTF.

This clonotype was seen once. This chain uses TRBV10-3 with TRBJ2-2; D is ambiguous. Deletions cut 6 bases from V and 9 bases from J, with 8 bases between. The germline CDR1 and CDR2 sequences are ENHRY and SYGVKD. The CDR3 is 11 amino acids. CDR3 sequence (DNA): TGTGCCATCAGCGAGACCCGGGAGCTGTTTTTT. This gives the protein CAISETRELFF.

The V gene is TRBV5-5, the J gene TRBJ2-3; D uncertain. V was pared by 4 bases and J by 4 bases, with 7 bases between. Germline loops: CDR1 SGHKS, CDR2 YYEKEE (reference sequence). This CDR3 has 12 residues. The CDR3, as DNA: TGTGCCAGCAGCACGTATTCAGATACGCAGTATTTT. Translated: CASSTYSDTQYF. The variable domain in full, with the rest retrieved from reference TRBV5-5 and TRBJ2-3, is DAGVTQSPTHLIKTRGQQVTLRCSPISGHKSVSWYQQVLGQGPQFIFQYYEKEERGRGNFPDRFSARQFPNYSSELNVNALLLGDSALYLCASSTYSDTQYFGPGTRLTVL.

This chain uses TRBV15 with TRBJ1-1, with 12 bases aligning to TRBD1. The trim removed 6 bases at V and 1 base at J, leaving 9 bases unmatched. Per germline, CDR1 LNHNV and CDR2 YYDKDF (reference sequence). The CDR3 loop spans 17 amino acids. The CDR3 bases are TGTGCCACCAGGCAAGGGACAGGGGGCGTAAAGAACACTGAAGCTTTCTTT. It is translated as CATRQGTGGVKNTEAFF. Full variable domain (missing parts from reference TRBV15 and TRBJ1-1): DAMVIQNPRYQVTQFGKPVTLSCSQTLNHNVMYWYQQKSSQAPKLLFHYYDKDFNNEADTPDNFQSRRPNTSFCFLDIRSPGLGDTAMYLCATRQGTGGVKNTEAFFGQGTRLTVV.

The table lists this clonotype with a few counts. J is TRBJ2-1 and V is TRBV4-3; no clear D gene. Germline CDR1 LGHNA, CDR2 YSLEER. The CDR3 is 14 amino acids. Trimming left V 3 bases short and J 4 bases short, with 10 bases between. CDR3 nucleotides: TGCGCCAGCAGCCAGGACCTTAGGTACAATGAGCAGTTCTTC. Amino acid sequence: CASSQDLRYNEQFF.

The chain uses TRBV6-2 or TRBV6-3 and TRBJ1-5, with a tentative D call TRBD1 (6 bases). The CDR3 loop spans 14 amino acids. CDR1 and CDR2 (germline): MNHEY, SVGEGT. Trimming took off 8 bases at V and 2 bases at J, with 13 bases between the two ends. CDR3 residues: CASQRAGGNQPQHF. In nucleotides, the CDR3 is TGTGCCAGCCAACGGGCAGGGGGCAATCAGCCCCAGCATTTT.

V is TRBV20-1 and J is TRBJ2-5; D is unresolved. Trimming took 5 bases from V and 7 from J, leaving 20 bases between them. The CDR3 totals 14 residues. Germline V lookup: CDR1 DFQATT, CDR2 SNEGSKA (reference sequence). Written as DNA, the CDR3 is TGCAGTGCTGCCAGAAGAAATAAGCGTGGGACCCAGTACTTC. Translated, it gives CSAARRNKRGTQYF.